This T cell receptor (beta chain) appears in the sequencing data of a study of spatial heterogeneity in lung cancer. Across the study: Detection of beta-chain sequences consistently exceeded that of alpha-chain sequences.

V was shortened by 7 bases and J by 6 bases, with 18 bases between the two germline ends. The V gene's germline CDR1 is SNHLY and CDR2 FYNNEI. This CDR3 region has 15 residues. A distinct unique molecular identifier was carried by each TCR cDNA molecule. TCRdb reprocessed the 5' RACE reads with MiXCR, giving one entry per CDR3 protein. This table has tens of thousands of distinct CDR3 sequences, roughly 8.7% appearing once. Time point here: sample taken at primary tumor resection. In each case, whole RNA from tumor, nontumor lung or frozen PBMC was sequenced unsorted. The donors comprised about 69 untreated early-stage non-small cell lung cancer patients.

This receptor was taken from a male donor with early-stage non-small cell lung cancer. The V call is TRBV2, the J call TRBJ2-2, with TRBD2 as a possible D gene (5 bases). Source: PBMCs, taken at surgery. In DNA, the CDR3 is TGTGCCAGCACCCCTCCCAGGACTTACTCCGGGGAGCTGTTTTTT. Translating gives CASTPPRTYSGELFF.